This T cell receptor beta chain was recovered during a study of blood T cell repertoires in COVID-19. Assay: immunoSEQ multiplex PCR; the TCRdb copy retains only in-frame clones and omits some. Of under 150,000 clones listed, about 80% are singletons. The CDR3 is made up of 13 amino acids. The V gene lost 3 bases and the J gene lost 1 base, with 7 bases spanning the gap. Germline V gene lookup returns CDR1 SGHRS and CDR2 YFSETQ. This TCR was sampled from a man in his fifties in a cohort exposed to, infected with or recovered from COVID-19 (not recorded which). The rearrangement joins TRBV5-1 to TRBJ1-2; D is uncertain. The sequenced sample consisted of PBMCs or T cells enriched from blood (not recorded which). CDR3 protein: CASSYSLNYGYTF. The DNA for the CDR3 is TGCGCCAGCAGCTACAGCCTTAACTATGGCTACACCTTC. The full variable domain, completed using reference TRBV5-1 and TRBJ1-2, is KAGVTQTPRYLIKTRGQQVTLSCSPISGHRSVSWYQQTPGQGLQFLFEYFSETQRNKGNFPGRFSGRQFSNSRSEMNVSTLELGDSALYLCASSYSLNYGYTFGSGTRLTVV.